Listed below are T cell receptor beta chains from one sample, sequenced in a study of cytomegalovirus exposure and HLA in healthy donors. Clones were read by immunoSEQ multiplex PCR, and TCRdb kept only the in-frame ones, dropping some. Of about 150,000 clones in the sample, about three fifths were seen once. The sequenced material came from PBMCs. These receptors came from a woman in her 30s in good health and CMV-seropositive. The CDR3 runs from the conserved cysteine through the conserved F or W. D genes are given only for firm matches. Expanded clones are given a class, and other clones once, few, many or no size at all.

CDR3 DNA: TGTGCCAGCAGTTTTAGGGGGAACTATGGCTACACCTTC; CDR3 protein: CASSFRGNYGYTF; V gene: TRBV27; J gene: TRBJ1-2; clone size: few; D gene: .
CDR3 DNA: TGTGCCAGCAGCTTAGGCCCGGGAGGCAATCAGCCCCAGCATTTT; CDR3 protein: CASSLGPGGNQPQHF; V gene: TRBV11-2; J gene: TRBJ1-5; clone size: .; D gene: .
CDR3 DNA: TGCGCCAGCAGCCCAGTTTTGGATCAGCCCCAGCATTTT; CDR3 protein: CASSPVLDQPQHF; V gene: TRBV4-1; J gene: TRBJ1-5; clone size: .; D gene: .
CDR3 DNA: TGTGCCAGCACCAGGACACCGGACACCGGGGAGCTGTTTTTT; CDR3 protein: CASTRTPDTGELFF; V gene: TRBV6-4; J gene: TRBJ2-2; clone size: .; D gene: .
CDR3 DNA: TGCGCCAGCAGCCTGACAGGGGTCTCTGGAAACACCATATATTTT; CDR3 protein: CASSLTGVSGNTIYF; V gene: TRBV5-1; J gene: TRBJ1-3; clone size: .; D gene: TRBD1
CDR3 DNA: TGCGCCAGCATTTCCAGCTCCTATAATTCACCCCTCCACTTT; CDR3 protein: CASISSSYNSPLHF; V gene: TRBV10-2; J gene: TRBJ1-6; clone size: many; D gene: .
CDR3 DNA: TGTGCCTGCCAAGGACAGGGGAATTCACCCCTCCACTTT; CDR3 protein: CACQGQGNSPLHF; V gene: TRBV30; J gene: TRBJ1-6; clone size: .; D gene: TRBD1
CDR3 DNA: TGTGCCAGCAGCTGGGGCCGGACGCTGGGGTGGAATGAGCAGTTCTTC; CDR3 protein: CASSWGRTLGWNEQFF; V gene: TRBV11-1; J gene: TRBJ2-1; clone size: once; D gene: .
CDR3 DNA: TGTGCCAGCTCACCCGCAGGGGCCTACAATGAGCAGTTCTTC; CDR3 protein: CASSPAGAYNEQFF; V gene: TRBV18; J gene: TRBJ2-1; clone size: .; D gene: .
CDR3 DNA: TGTGCCAGTAGTCAGGCAGGGGGCGTCTATCGGGGTACGCAGTATTTT; CDR3 protein: CASSQAGGVYRGTQYF; V gene: TRBV19; J gene: TRBJ2-3; clone size: .; D gene: TRBD1
CDR3 DNA: TGTGCCAGCAGTTACTCCAACTACGAGCAGTACTTC; CDR3 protein: CASSYSNYEQYF; V gene: TRBV6-6; J gene: TRBJ2-7; clone size: .; D gene: .
CDR3 DNA: TGTGCCAGCAGCTTAGTTCAGAACTATGGCTACACCTTC; CDR3 protein: CASSLVQNYGYTF; V gene: TRBV7-2; J gene: TRBJ1-2; clone size: .; D gene: .
CDR3 DNA: TGTGCCAGCACCACTCTAGCCCGGGTGTATGGCTACACCTTC; CDR3 protein: CASTTLARVYGYTF; V gene: TRBV2; J gene: TRBJ1-2; clone size: few; D gene: .
CDR3 DNA: TGTGCCAGCAGCCGACTAGCGGGGGACAATGAGCAGTTCTTC; CDR3 protein: CASSRLAGDNEQFF; V gene: TRBV4-2; J gene: TRBJ2-1; clone size: .; D gene: TRBD2
CDR3 DNA: TGTGCCAGCAGCCGAGAGCGGACAGGGACAGACTATGGCTACACCTTC; CDR3 protein: CASSRERTGTDYGYTF; V gene: TRBV5-6; J gene: TRBJ1-2; clone size: .; D gene: TRBD1
CDR3 DNA: TGTGCCAGCAGCCCCGGGACACTGAACACTGAAGCTTTCTTT; CDR3 protein: CASSPGTLNTEAFF; V gene: TRBV5-6; J gene: TRBJ1-1; clone size: .; D gene: .
CDR3 DNA: TGTGCCAGCAGGGAGGCGGGGGGACAAAGTCTCCGTGGCTACACCTTC; CDR3 protein: CASREAGGQSLRGYTF; V gene: TRBV2; J gene: TRBJ1-2; clone size: .; D gene: .
CDR3 DNA: TGTGCCAGCAGCGTAGAGGGGACTAGCGGGGGCTACAATGAGCAGTTCTTC; CDR3 protein: CASSVEGTSGGYNEQFF; V gene: TRBV9; J gene: TRBJ2-1; clone size: .; D gene: TRBD2
CDR3 DNA: TGTGCCAGCAGTTTATTCTTTGTCCCCCGGCAGGGCCTAGATTCACCCCTCCACTTT; CDR3 protein: CASSLFFVPRQGLDSPLHF; V gene: TRBV28; J gene: TRBJ1-6; clone size: .; D gene: .
CDR3 DNA: TGTGCCAGCAGCTTAGGATCGGCGGGCATCTTCTCCTACGAGCAGTACTTC; CDR3 protein: CASSLGSAGIFSYEQYF; V gene: TRBV7-8; J gene: TRBJ2-7; clone size: .; D gene: .
CDR3 DNA: TGTGCCAGCAGTGAACAAGCGGGGGGGCAAGAGACCCAGTACTTC; CDR3 protein: CASSEQAGGQETQYF; V gene: TRBV2; J gene: TRBJ2-5; clone size: .; D gene: TRBD2
CDR3 DNA: TGCAGCGTTGGACAGGGACGCGAGCAGTACTTC; CDR3 protein: CSVGQGREQYF; V gene: TRBV29-1; J gene: TRBJ2-7; clone size: .; D gene: TRBD1